The table lists the clone carrying this TCR beta chain with a count of one. The data were obtained in a study of T cell changes during pregnancy in multiple sclerosis. Sequencing was performed with immunoSEQ multiplex PCR; in TCRdb, only in-frame clones are kept and a portion is missing. Counted here are 65,000 to 85,000 clones, roughly nine tenths occurring once; the ten biggest clones make up 1.4%. Germline V gives CDR1 LNHDA, CDR2 SQIVND (reference sequence). The germline V and J ends were trimmed by 1 base and 2 bases, with 11 bases remaining between them. This CDR3 region has 15 residues. The sample in question was peripheral blood, obtained in the second trimester of pregnancy. The V gene is TRBV19, the J gene TRBJ1-1, with D possibly TRBD1 on 5 matching bases. This sequence was found in a female donor with multiple sclerosis, enrolled in a pregnancy study. For the CDR3, the DNA is TGTGCCAGTAGTATAGCATCAGGGTTTAACACTGAAGCTTTCTTT. Protein product: CASSIASGFNTEAFF.